The next 29 T cell receptor beta chains were all read from a single sample in a study of radiotherapy plus CTLA-4 blockade in lung cancer. Repertoires were generated with immunoSEQ multiplex PCR, while TCRdb's copy carries only in-frame clones and drops some. The sample lists tens of thousands of clones, 70% to 85% occurring once. Sequencing used peripheral blood, obtained from a patient treated with radiotherapy plus ipilimumab. Receptors originate from a human donor with non-small cell lung cancer who had a partial response to radiotherapy plus ipilimumab.

The chain combines TRBV9 with TRBJ1-5; 10 nucleotides match TRBD1. Germline V gene sequence: CDR1 SGDLS, CDR2 YYNGEE. After removal of 4 bases from V and 2 bases from J, the junction contained 9 bases not matched to a gene. The CDR3 sequence is 17 residues long. The CDR3 sequence: CASSPGQGVIGNQPQHF. CDR3 bases: TGTGCCAGCAGCCCAGGACAGGGGGTGATTGGCAATCAGCCCCAGCATTTT. The full variable domain, in which reference TRBV9 and TRBJ1-5 provide the parts outside the CDR3, is DSGVTQTPKHLITATGQRVTLRCSPRSGDLSVYWYQQSLDQGLQFLIQYYNGEERAKGNILERFSAQQFPDLHSELNLSSLELGDSALYFCASSPGQGVIGNQPQHFGDGTRLSIL.

The chain links TRBV7-2 to TRBJ1-2; the match to TRBD1 covers 8 bases. The CDR3 is 14 residues long. The V gene end was trimmed by 2 bases and the J gene end by 4 bases; junction bases not matched to a gene: 3. Germline V gene lookup returns CDR1 SGHTA and CDR2 FQGNSA. CDR3 nucleotides: TGTGCCAGCAGCTTAAGCGGACAGGGCTATGGCTACACCTTC. This gives the protein CASSLSGQGYGYTF.

The chain recombines TRBV4-1 with TRBJ2-7; 9 bases match TRBD1. The CDR3 is 15 amino acids. Looked up from germline, CDR1 is MGHRA and CDR2 is YSYEKL. The junction had 8 bases not matched to a gene; V was cut back by 2 bases and J by 6 bases. As DNA, the CDR3 is TGCGCCAGCAGCCAATCCGGACAGGGGTATGGCGAGCAGTACTTC. This gives the protein CASSQSGQGYGEQYF.

This clone was seen only a few times. The germline gene is not matched at one end of the junction; a read error may be the cause. The rearrangement uses TRBV5-6 and TRBJ1-6; D remains ambiguous. This CDR3 is 15 amino acids long. The V gene's germline CDR1 is SGHDT and CDR2 YYEEEE. DNA for the CDR3: TGTGCCAGCAGCTTGAGCGAAGCAGATAATTCCCCCCTCCCCTTT. Translating it yields CASSLSEADNSPLPF.

On this clone: Other DNA sequences in this specimen translate into the identical CDR3. The V gene is TRBV9, the J gene TRBJ1-2; 9 bases line up with TRBD1. The CDR3 is 15 amino acids. The junction had 10 bases not matched to a gene; V was cut back by 2 bases and J by 8 bases. Germline CDR1 reads SGDLS; CDR2 reads YYNGEE. The CDR3 is CASSVDNRGRGGYTF. CDR3 DNA: TGTGCCAGCAGCGTGGACAACAGGGGGCGAGGGGGCTACACCTTC.

The chain carries TRBV7-9 and TRBJ1-1; a possible D gene is TRBD1 (5 bases). This CDR3 comprises 13 residues. Looked up from germline, CDR1 is SEHNR and CDR2 is FQNEAQ (reference sequence). Trimming pared 6 bases from V and 1 base from J, leaving 9 bases between. CDR3 DNA: TGTGCCAGCAGTCTGACAGCGAACACTGAAGCTTTCTTT. Protein: CASSLTANTEAFF.

A few counts support this clone. The chain recombines TRBV6-6 with TRBJ1-2; TRBD1 matches at 7 bases. The V gene end was trimmed by 5 bases and the J gene end by 8 bases; junction bases not matched to a gene: 2. Per the germline V gene, CDR1 is MNHNY and CDR2 is SVGAGI (reference sequence). The CDR3 is 11 residues long. The CDR3 DNA sequence: TGTGCCAGCAGTACGACAGGGGGCTACACCTTC. The encoded protein is CASSTTGGYTF.

This chain links TRBV5-1 with TRBJ2-1, with D possibly TRBD2 on 5 matching bases. Trimming stripped 0 bases from V and 9 bases from J, with 13 bases between. The germline CDR1 and CDR2 sequences are SGHRS and YFSETQ. This CDR3 region has 14 residues. DNA of the CDR3: TGCGCCAGCAGCTTGGTGGTCGGGGTATCTGAGCAGTTCTTC. This sequence encodes CASSLVVGVSEQFF.

This clone was seen more than once but under ten times. This chain links TRBV6-1 with TRBJ1-4, with D hard to call. There are 13 residues in the CDR3. The V end lost 7 bases, the J end lost 7 bases, and 13 bases lay between the germline ends. Germline values: CDR1 MNHNS, CDR2 SASEGT. In DNA, the CDR3 is TGTGCCAGCAAGAAGCGAGCTACTGAAAAACTGTTTTTT. Translation: CASKKRATEKLFF.

The rearrangement links TRBV7-2 to TRBJ1-1; 7 bases line up with TRBD1. This CDR3 is built from 14 residues. Germline-derived CDR1 and CDR2 are SGHTA and FQGNSA. With 5 bases clipped from V and 3 bases from J, the junction kept 6 bases outside the gene matches. The CDR3 nucleotides are TGTGCCAGCAGCCCCGGGACAGCTTACACTGAAGCTTTCTTT. This codes for CASSPGTAYTEAFF. The variable domain in full, with the rest retrieved from reference TRBV7-2 and TRBJ1-1, is GAGVSQSPSNKVTEKGKDVELRCDPISGHTALYWYRQSLGQGLEFLIYFQGNSAPDKSGLPSDRFSAERTGGSVSTLTIQRTQQEDSAVYLCASSPGTAYTEAFFGQGTRLTVV.

Turning to this clone: Other nucleotide sequences in the sample specify the same CDR3. The chain couples TRBV15 to TRBJ2-7; tentative D call: TRBD1 (5 bases). The CDR3 runs 14 residues. The germline CDR1 and CDR2 sequences are LNHNV and YYDKDF (reference sequence). The ends were cut back, 0 bases at V and 1 base at J, with 7 bases in the middle. The CDR3 protein is CATSRDRGSYEQYF. The CDR3 DNA sequence: TGTGCCACCAGCAGAGATAGGGGTTCCTACGAGCAGTACTTC.

The V gene is TRBV19, the J gene TRBJ2-2; a possible D gene is TRBD1 (6 bases). The CDR3 runs 16 residues. Germline lookup yields CDR1 LNHDA and CDR2 SQIVND (reference sequence). V shed 6 bases and J shed 2 bases, with 16 bases lying between them. The CDR3 sequence is CASSPGVGFNTGELFF. The CDR3 bases are TGTGCCAGTAGCCCAGGGGTCGGGTTTAACACCGGGGAGCTGTTTTTT.

As DNA, the CDR3 is TGTGCCACCAGCCAATCGGGGATCGGAAACACCATATATTTT. It yields the protein CATSQSGIGNTIYF. V is TRBV15 and J is TRBJ1-3; D unresolved. Trimming took 5 bases from V and 4 from J, leaving 12 bases between them. Germline CDR1 reads LNHNV; CDR2 reads YYDKDF (reference sequence). There are 14 residues in the CDR3.

The rearrangement joins TRBV11-2 to TRBJ2-1; TRBD1 might be the D (5 bases). The V gene lost 5 bases and the J gene lost 0 bases, with 14 bases spanning the gap. Germline V lookup: CDR1 SGHAT, CDR2 FQNNGV. CDR3 length: 16 residues. This CDR3 is CASSTWGLSSYNEQFF. In DNA, the CDR3 is TGTGCCAGCAGCACATGGGGCCTGAGCTCCTACAATGAGCAGTTCTTC.

This clone showed up just a few times. V is TRBV9 and J is TRBJ1-2; TRBD1 aligns across 9 bases. The CDR3 consists of 15 residues. CDR1 SGDLS and CDR2 YYNGEE come from the germline V gene. The ends lost 0 bases at V and 7 bases at J; junction bases unmatched: 7. CDR3 DNA sequence: TGTGCCAGCAGCGTAGGGGACAGGGTAGAACCTGGCTACACCTTC. Protein product: CASSVGDRVEPGYTF. Supplemented by reference TRBV9 and TRBJ1-2, the full variable domain reads DSGVTQTPKHLITATGQRVTLRCSPRSGDLSVYWYQQSLDQGLQFLIQYYNGEERAKGNILERFSAQQFPDLHSELNLSSLELGDSALYFCASSVGDRVEPGYTFGSGTRLTVV.

This clone was seen at least ten times. This chain uses TRBV2 with TRBJ1-6; TRBD1 matches 8 bases. The CDR3 is made up of 14 amino acids. Germline values: CDR1 SNHLY, CDR2 FYNNEI. The ends lost 6 bases at V and 5 bases at J; junction bases unmatched: 3. The CDR3 region is CASRGTGDNSPLHF. The CDR3 coding sequence is TGTGCCAGCAGAGGGACAGGAGATAATTCACCCCTCCACTTT.

This clone has a handful of counts. This rearrangement joins TRBV7-9 to TRBJ1-5; 7 bases line up with TRBD1. CDR3 length: 15 amino acids. J was trimmed by 3 bases and V by 8 bases; bases with no gene match: 10. Germline V gives CDR1 SEHNR, CDR2 FQNEAQ (reference sequence). The CDR3 reads CASATRQGTNQPQHF. The DNA of the CDR3 is TGTGCCAGCGCCACTAGACAGGGAACCAATCAGCCCCAGCATTTT.

This rearrangement joins TRBV6-5 to TRBJ1-6; tentative D call: TRBD1 (5 bases). CDR3 length equals 13 residues. Germline assignment: CDR1 MNHEY and CDR2 SVGAGI. V was cut by 7 bases and J by 6 bases, with 10 bases left in between. This CDR3 reads CASTLGGNSPLHF. The CDR3 DNA is TGTGCCAGCACCCTCGGGGGTAATTCACCCCTCCACTTT.

The chain recombines TRBV9 with TRBJ2-7; TRBD2 is a possible D gene (8 bases). The V gene's germline CDR1 is SGDLS and CDR2 YYNGEE. V was clipped by 2 bases and J by 0 bases, with 21 bases between them. The CDR3 spans 18 residues. The CDR3 region is CASSVGTASGSSSYEQYF. In DNA form, the CDR3 reads TGTGCCAGCAGCGTTGGGACAGCTAGCGGGTCAAGCTCCTACGAGCAGTACTTC. The full variable domain, rest sourced from reference TRBV9 and TRBJ2-7, is DSGVTQTPKHLITATGQRVTLRCSPRSGDLSVYWYQQSLDQGLQFLIQYYNGEERAKGNILERFSAQQFPDLHSELNLSSLELGDSALYFCASSVGTASGSSSYEQYFGPGTRLTVT.

V gene TRBV10-3 combines with J gene TRBJ1-1; TRBD1 aligns across 9 bases. The V gene end was trimmed by 6 bases and the J gene end by 7 bases; junction bases not matched to a gene: 9. The CDR3 contains 14 residues. The V gene's germline CDR1 is ENHRY and CDR2 SYGVKD. CDR3 bases: TGTGCCATCAGATTAACAGGGGGCTCCTTTGAAGCTTTCTTT. Its translation is CAIRLTGGSFEAFF.

The chain carries TRBV5-1 and TRBJ2-2; 10 bases agree with TRBD1. The germline CDR1 and CDR2 sequences are SGHRS and YFSETQ. This CDR3 has 16 amino acids. Trimming cost V 0 bases and J 5 bases; bases outside gene matches: 4. DNA for the CDR3: TGCGCCAGCAGCTTGGGGGGACAGGGGAAGACCGGGGAGCTGTTTTTT. Protein product: CASSLGGQGKTGELFF. Looking up the rest from reference TRBV5-1 and TRBJ2-2 gives the full variable domain: KAGVTQTPRYLIKTRGQQVTLSCSPISGHRSVSWYQQTPGQGLQFLFEYFSETQRNKGNFPGRFSGRQFSNSRSEMNVSTLELGDSALYLCASSLGGQGKTGELFFGEGSRLTVL.

The rearrangement joins TRBV6-1 to TRBJ2-7; tentative D call: TRBD1 (5 bases). V lost 5 bases and J 2 bases, leaving 13 bases between the germline ends. CDR1 and CDR2 from the germline V gene are MNHNS and SASEGT. CDR3 length: 14 amino acids. CDR3 bases: TGTGCCAGCAGTTTGGGGATGGGGCCCTACGAGCAGTACTTC. This gives the protein CASSLGMGPYEQYF.

The chain employs TRBV4-1 and TRBJ2-1; 11 bases line up with TRBD2. J gave up 0 bases and V 0 bases, and 1 base lay outside the gene matches. This CDR3 region has 17 residues. CDR1 is MGHRA, CDR2 YSYEKL, per germline. The CDR3 coding sequence is TGCGCCAGCAGCCAAGAAGGGACTAGCGGCTCCTACAATGAGCAGTTCTTC. Its translation is CASSQEGTSGSYNEQFF.

The gene calls are TRBV11-1 and TRBJ2-7, with 7 positions matching TRBD2. The CDR3 loop spans 16 amino acids. CDR1 and CDR2 (germline): SGHAT, FQDESV (reference sequence). The V and J ends lost 1 base and 0 bases, in that order; junction bases with no gene match: 6. In DNA form, the CDR3 reads TGTGCCAGCAGCTTAGGGATCGGGGGGATCTCCTACGAGCAGTACTTC. Amino acids: CASSLGIGGISYEQYF.

This CDR3 is CASSYRGVTNSPLHF. The CDR3 region has the DNA TGCGCCAGCAGCTACCGGGGGGTCACTAATTCACCCCTCCACTTT. V gene TRBV5-1 combines with J gene TRBJ1-6; possible D gene TRBD1, 5 bases. CDR1 and CDR2 from the germline V gene are SGHRS and YFSETQ. CDR3 length: 15 residues. V lost 3 bases to trimming and J lost 6 bases, with 13 bases between them.

The chain recombines TRBV9 with TRBJ1-2; unclear D gene. Per germline, CDR1 SGDLS and CDR2 YYNGEE. V was shortened by 0 bases and J by 7 bases, with 7 bases between the two germline ends. This CDR3 is built from 12 residues. The CDR3 bases are TGTGCCAGCAGCGTAGGCAGTTCTGGCTACACCTTC. The encoded protein is CASSVGSSGYTF.

The chain uses TRBV9 and TRBJ1-6; D unresolved. Between the trimmed V and J ends, which lost 3 bases and 6 bases, there was a span of 13 bases. This CDR3 is 15 amino acids long. Germline V gene lookup returns CDR1 SGDLS and CDR2 YYNGEE. The CDR3 protein is CASSDPFTGNSPLHF. The CDR3 region has the DNA TGTGCCAGCAGCGATCCCTTTACGGGTAATTCACCCCTCCACTTT.

This chain links TRBV18 with TRBJ2-3; tentative D call: TRBD1 (6 bases). Germline values: CDR1 KGHSH, CDR2 LQKENI. Trimming took off 6 bases at V and 0 bases at J, with 19 bases between the two ends. CDR3 length equals 17 residues. The CDR3 loop is CASSLSGTPTSTDTQYF. CDR3 DNA sequence: TGTGCCAGCTCCCTCTCCGGGACACCAACTAGCACAGATACGCAGTATTTT.

The chain carries TRBV5-5 and TRBJ2-7, with TRBD1 matching over 11 bases. V trimming: 3 bases; J trimming: 2 bases; junction bases outside the gene matches: 1. The CDR3 extends over 14 amino acids. Germline V gene data show CDR1 as SGHKS and CDR2 as YYEKEE (reference sequence). The CDR3 DNA follows: TGTGCCAGCAGCTGGGGACAGGGGGCCTACGAGCAGTACTTC. Protein product: CASSWGQGAYEQYF.